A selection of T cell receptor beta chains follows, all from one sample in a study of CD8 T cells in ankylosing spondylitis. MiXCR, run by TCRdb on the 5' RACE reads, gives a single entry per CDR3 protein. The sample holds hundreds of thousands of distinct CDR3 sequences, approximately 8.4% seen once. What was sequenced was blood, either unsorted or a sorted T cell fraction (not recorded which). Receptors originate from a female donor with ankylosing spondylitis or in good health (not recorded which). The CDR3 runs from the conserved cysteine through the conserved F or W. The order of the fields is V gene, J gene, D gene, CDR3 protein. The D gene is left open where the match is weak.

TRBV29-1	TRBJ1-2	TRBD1	CSVEAGRGQLRYGYTF
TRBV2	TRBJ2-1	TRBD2	CARGGLAGGGEQFF
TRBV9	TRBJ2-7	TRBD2	CASSERTSGRFEQYF
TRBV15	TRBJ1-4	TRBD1	CATSRDRGDRGNEKLFF
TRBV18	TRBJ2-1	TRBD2	CASSQSSGGGNEQFF
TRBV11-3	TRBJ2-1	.	CASSPRRRDEQFF
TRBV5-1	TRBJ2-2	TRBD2	CASSSTSGSGGELFF
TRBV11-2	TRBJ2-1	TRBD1	CASSPLGTGGVKGEQFF
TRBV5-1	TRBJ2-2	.	CASSLSAGSQNTGELFF
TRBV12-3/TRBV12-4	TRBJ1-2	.	CASSPSRPGGYTF
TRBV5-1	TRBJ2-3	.	CASSLTGTVRTDTQYF
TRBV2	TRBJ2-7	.	CASTEYEQYF
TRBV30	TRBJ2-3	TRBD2	CAWSLAADTQYF
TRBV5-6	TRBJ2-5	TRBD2	CASSWGGETQYF
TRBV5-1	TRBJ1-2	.	CASSLGRDFYGYTF
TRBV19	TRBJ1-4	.	CASSGSTTLGEKLFF
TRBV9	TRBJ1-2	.	CASSVASRSDGYTF
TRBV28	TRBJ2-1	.	CAVLGGSYNEQFF
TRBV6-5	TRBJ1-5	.	CASSYGPNNQPQHF
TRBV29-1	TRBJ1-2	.	CSVDTGRDYGYTF
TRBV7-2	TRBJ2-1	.	CASSEGLAGRNEQFF
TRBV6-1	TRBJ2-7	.	CASSGMYEQYF
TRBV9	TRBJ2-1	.	CASSLDLSDEQFF
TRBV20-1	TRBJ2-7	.	CSARATGTPTYEQYF
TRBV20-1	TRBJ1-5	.	CSAVPGIPNQPQHF
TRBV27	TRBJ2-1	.	CASSGTLGSADNEQFF